Listed below are T cell receptor beta chains from one sample, sequenced in a study of blood T cells in healthy people across ages. MiXCR, applied by TCRdb to the 5' RACE reads, yields one record per CDR3 protein. The sample has about 780,000 distinct CDR3 sequences, 60% to 80% seen once. The sequenced sample consisted of blood. These receptors were taken from a man under 40 in good health. Each CDR3 is given with its conserved first and last residue. D genes are given only for firm matches. Part of the rows lack a size; the others show once, few, many or a class for expanded clones.

V gene	D gene	clone size	J gene	CDR3 DNA	CDR3 protein
TRBV28	-	-	TRBJ1-5	TGTGCCAGCAGTTTAAAGGTAGTCTGGGGTCAGCCCCAGCATTTT	CASSLKVVWGQPQHF
TRBV4-2	-	-	TRBJ2-7	TGTGCCAGCAGCCAGTTCGCGCAACCACGCTACGAGCAGTACTTC	CASSQFAQPRYEQYF
TRBV7-9	-	-	TRBJ1-2	TGTGCCAGCAGCCCCGGGGGGCTGGGTTATGGCTACACCTTC	CASSPGGLGYGYTF
TRBV20-1	-	-	TRBJ1-2	TGCAGTGCTAGTGAGGTCATCTATGGCTACACCTTC	CSASEVIYGYTF
TRBV6-5	-	-	TRBJ2-7	TGTGCCAGCAGCCTCTCGGGGGAGTCGGACGAGCAGTACTTC	CASSLSGESDEQYF
TRBV4-3	-	-	TRBJ1-1	TGCGCCAGCAGCCAAGTTGTCCGGGAAACGGACGCTTTCTTT	CASSQVVRETDAFF
TRBV12-3/TRBV12-4	-	-	TRBJ1-2	TGTGCCAGCAGTTTAGCGCTGGCAGCCTATGGCTACACCTTC	CASSLALAAYGYTF
TRBV2	-	-	TRBJ1-2	TGTGCCAGCAGTGAAGGCAGCTCCGGCTATGGCTACACCTTC	CASSEGSSGYGYTF
TRBV6-5	TRBD2	-	TRBJ2-1	TGTGCCAGCAGTTATGGGGGGTCAGGGAGGGGTGATGAGCAGTTCTTC	CASSYGGSGRGDEQFF
TRBV20-1	TRBD2	-	TRBJ2-1	TGCAGTGCTAGACTAGCGGGGGTCTATGAGCAGTTCTTC	CSARLAGVYEQFF
TRBV10-3	-	few	TRBJ2-7	TGTGCCATCAGTAGCGGAACTATAGGAGAGCAGTACTTC	CAISSGTIGEQYF
TRBV15	TRBD2	few	TRBJ2-1	TGTGCCACCAGCAGACAGCGGGGGGGCAATGAGCAGTTCTTC	CATSRQRGGNEQFF
TRBV4-3	-	-	TRBJ2-5	TGCGCCAGCAGCCAAGTCGGGGGCAGGGGGGGTGAAAATTCCTACAATGAGCAGTACTTC	CASSQVGGRGGENSYNEQYF
TRBV4-3	-	few	TRBJ2-7	TGCGCCAGCAGAGGGGCCGTGAGCTACGAGCAGTACTTC	CASRGAVSYEQYF
TRBV28	TRBD1	-	TRBJ2-5	TGTGCCAGTAGTCAACAACAGGGGCTACAAGAGACCCAGTACTTC	CASSQQQGLQETQYF
TRBV11-1	TRBD1	-	TRBJ1-2	TGTGCCAGCAGCCGGACAGGGACGGGGTATGGCTACACCTTC	CASSRTGTGYGYTF
TRBV9	-	-	TRBJ2-1	TGTGCCAGCTGCCGTTCTGACGGGGTCGGGAATGAGCAGTTCTTC	CASCRSDGVGNEQFF
TRBV29-1	TRBD2	few	TRBJ2-4	TGCAGCGTTTCTGGACTAGCGGGGGAAGACATTCAGTACTTC	CSVSGLAGEDIQYF
TRBV24-1	-	-	TRBJ2-3	TGTGCCACCAGTGTGCGGTCCCGGACAGATACGCAGTATTTT	CATSVRSRTDTQYF
TRBV5-6	TRBD1	-	TRBJ2-4	TGTGCCAGCAGCCCGACGACAGGGAAGAAGTACTTC	CASSPTTGKKYF
TRBV7-2	-	-	TRBJ1-2	TGTGCCAGCAGCTTAGCCATACGGGACTATGGCTACACCTTC	CASSLAIRDYGYTF
TRBV7-2	-	once	TRBJ2-3	TGTGCCAGCAGCCCTTTGCGGATGCGCACAGATGCGCAGTATTTT	CASSPLRMRTDAQYF
TRBV7-9	-	-	TRBJ2-7	TGTGCCAGCAGCTCGGGACTGGGTGACTACGAGCAGTACTTC	CASSSGLGDYEQYF
TRBV7-9	TRBD1	many	TRBJ2-3	TGTGCCAGCAGCCGTACCGGGGACAGGGTTTTCGATACGCAGTATTTT	CASSRTGDRVFDTQYF
TRBV12-3/TRBV12-4	-	-	TRBJ1-5	TGTGCCAGCAGTTTAAGGGAGGGGAAGCCCCAGCATTTT	CASSLREGKPQHF
TRBV12-3/TRBV12-4	-	-	TRBJ1-1	TGTGCCAGCAGTCCGACAGCTTTGAACACTGAAGCTTTCTTT	CASSPTALNTEAFF
TRBV4-3	-	-	TRBJ2-7	TGCGCCAGCAGCCAAGCCCCAGGCCCCCCAGAGCAGTACTTC	CASSQAPGPPEQYF
TRBV7-2	TRBD1	few	TRBJ2-1	TGTGCCAGCAGCTTAGGGCAGGGGGTAGGCAATGAGCAGTTCTTC	CASSLGQGVGNEQFF
TRBV6-5	TRBD1	-	TRBJ1-2	TGTGCCAGCAGTAACCCGACAGGGATGCTCTATGGCTACACCTTC	CASSNPTGMLYGYTF
TRBV7-2	-	-	TRBJ2-7	TGTGCCAGCAGCACAAATTTGGGGAATGTGGACGAGCAGTACTTC	CASSTNLGNVDEQYF
TRBV29-1	-	-	TRBJ1-1	TGCAGCGTTGAGGGGACTGGGAACACTGAAGCTTTCTTT	CSVEGTGNTEAFF
TRBV18	-	-	TRBJ1-1	TGTGCCAGCTCACCAGGCTCAAGGGAAGCTTTCTTT	CASSPGSREAFF
TRBV7-2	-	-	TRBJ2-1	TGTGCCAGCAGCAGTTCAGGGGTGCCCTACGAGCAGTTCTTC	CASSSSGVPYEQFF
TRBV7-2	-	-	TRBJ2-7	TGTGCCAGCAGCTCGACACCCCGAGGTAGCGGCCTTCTCGGCGAGCAGTACTTC	CASSSTPRGSGLLGEQYF
TRBV7-8	TRBD1	-	TRBJ2-6	TGTGCCAGCAGCTTAGGGGACAGGGGATCTGGGGCCAACGTCCTGACTTTC	CASSLGDRGSGANVLTF
TRBV27	TRBD2	once	TRBJ2-5	TGTGCCAGCAGTGATAGCGGGAGGGCCGAAGAGACCCAGTACTTC	CASSDSGRAEETQYF
TRBV7-8	TRBD1	-	TRBJ2-4	TGTGCCAGCAGCCCAAGACCGGGACAGTTGGGGAACATTCAGTACTTC	CASSPRPGQLGNIQYF
TRBV29-1	TRBD2	-	TRBJ2-4	TGCAGCGTTGGGTATAGCGGGGGAGGCATTCAGTACTTC	CSVGYSGGGIQYF